This TCR beta chain was observed in a study of blood T cell repertoires in COVID-19. The wider study: From the United States, Italy and Spain came samples of acute and convalescent COVID-19. T cells, B-cell-depleted T cells, or PBMCs supplied cDNA or gDNA.

Original handling: Amplifying reference gene primers gave estimates of nucleated cell counts. The data were produced by immunoSEQ multiplex PCR, yet TCRdb's version contains in-frame clones alone and is incomplete. D and trimming come from the DNA, and the V and J calls and clone size come from that table. The sample includes a few hundred thousand clones, approximately 90% of them seen just once. CDR1 LGHDT and CDR2 YNNKEL come from the germline V gene (reference sequence). The length of the CDR3 is 17 residues. Germline trimming cut 3 bases from V and 0 bases from J; bases unmatched to any gene: 3. The sample holds one count of this clone.

The clonotype comes from a man younger than 45 with acute or convalescent COVID-19. What was sequenced was peripheral blood. The chain links TRBV3-1 (or the pseudogene TRBV3-2) to TRBJ2-2; TRBD2 matches 11 bases. The DNA for the CDR3 is TGTGCCAGCAGCCAGCTAGCGGGGGGTCCGAACACCGGGGAGCTGTTTTTT. Its protein is CASSQLAGGPNTGELFF.